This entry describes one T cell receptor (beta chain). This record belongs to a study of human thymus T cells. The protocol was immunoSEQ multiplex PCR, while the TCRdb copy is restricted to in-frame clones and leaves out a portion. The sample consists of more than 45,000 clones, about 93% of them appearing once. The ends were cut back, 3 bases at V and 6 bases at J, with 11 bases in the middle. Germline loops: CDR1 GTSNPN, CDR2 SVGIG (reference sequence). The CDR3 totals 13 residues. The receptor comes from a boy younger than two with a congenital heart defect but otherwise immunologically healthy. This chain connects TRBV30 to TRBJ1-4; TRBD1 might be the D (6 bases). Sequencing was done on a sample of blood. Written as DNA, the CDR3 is TGTGCCTGGAGCACAGGGATGGATGAAAAACTGTTTTTT. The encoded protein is CAWSTGMDEKLFF.